These 10 T cell receptor beta chains were sequenced from one sample in a study of T-cell reconstitution after alpha-beta-depleted transplantation in children. Unique molecular identifiers were incorporated into the prepared TCRbeta library. One entry per CDR3 protein, called by TCRdb with MiXCR from the PCR reads. The sample lists 250,000 to 350,000 distinct CDR3 sequences, 9.9% occurring once. Sequencing was performed on PBMCs from the stem cell graft donor, taken from the stem cell graft. All receptors come from a human donor who donated a stem cell graft to a child with SCID.

The table lists this clonotype with many counts. The chain is built from TRBV5-1 and TRBJ2-1, with 9 positions matching TRBD1. Unmatched junction bases numbered 11, after V lost 4 bases and J lost 0 bases. The germline CDR1 and CDR2 sequences are SGHRS and YFSETQ. CDR3 length equals 18 residues. CDR3 region: CASSVLAGTGFSYNEQFF. CDR3 DNA sequence: TGCGCCAGCAGCGTGCTAGCCGGGACAGGGTTCTCCTACAATGAGCAGTTCTTC.

In this sample, this clonotype turned up a few times. This sequence joins TRBV4-1 and TRBJ2-5; no definite D call. The germline gives CDR1 MGHRA, CDR2 YSYEKL. Trimming shortened V by 0 bases and J by 4 bases, and 9 bases separated the two germline ends. The CDR3 loop spans 14 amino acids. CDR3 amino acids: CASSQDSQRETQYF. The DNA of the CDR3 is TGCGCCAGCAGCCAAGACAGTCAGCGAGAGACCCAGTACTTC.

The sample holds many counts of this clonotype. The chain joins TRBV7-9 to TRBJ1-3; D gene uncertain. Germline CDR1 and CDR2: SEHNR and FQNEAQ (reference sequence). V was pared by 5 bases and J by 4 bases, with 12 bases between. This CDR3 has 14 amino acids. CDR3 protein: CASSPEFTGNTIYF. The CDR3 region has the DNA TGTGCCAGCAGCCCCGAGTTCACGGGAAACACCATATATTTT.

This clonotype has more than one count but fewer than ten. The chain uses TRBV7-9 and TRBJ1-4; D possibly corresponds to TRBD1 (5 bases). Trimming cost V 0 bases and J 8 bases, with 16 bases left between them. The CDR3 extends over 16 amino acids. Germline V gene data show CDR1 as SEHNR and CDR2 as FQNEAQ (reference sequence). CDR3 sequence reads: CASSLASTGTHEKLFF. CDR3 in DNA: TGTGCCAGCAGCTTAGCCAGTACAGGAACACACGAAAAACTGTTTTTT.

The sample holds a few counts of this clonotype. The genes are TRBV10-3 and TRBJ2-1; D is ambiguous. The CDR3 runs 15 residues. CDR1 is ENHRY, CDR2 SYGVKD, per germline. The V end lost 0 bases, the J end lost 8 bases, and 14 bases lay between the germline ends. The CDR3 here is CAISESGSLGYEQFF. CDR3 nucleotide sequence: TGTGCCATCAGTGAGTCGGGCTCCCTCGGGTATGAGCAGTTCTTC.

This clonotype was found many times. This chain connects TRBV6-5 to TRBJ2-7, with 8 bases lining up with TRBD1. The CDR3 contains 13 residues. V dropped 7 bases and J dropped 8; count of bases not matched to a gene: 10. CDR1 and CDR2 from the germline V gene are MNHEY and SVGAGI. The DNA of the CDR3 is TGTGCCAGCACTAGGGCACGGACAGGGCAGCAGTACTTC. It encodes CASTRARTGQQYF.

The V call is TRBV4-1, the J call TRBJ2-7, with D perhaps assigned TRBD1 or TRBD2 (5 bases each). Trimming left V 2 bases short and J 3 bases short, with 14 bases between. The CDR3 runs to 15 residues. CDR1 is MGHRA and CDR2 is YSYEKL in the germline V gene. CDR3 DNA: TGCGCCAGCAGCCAACCAACGGGGACCCTCTACGAGCAGTACTTC. Translating it yields CASSQPTGTLYEQYF.

This clonotype has only a few counts. This chain joins TRBV3-1 and TRBJ2-3; 9 nucleotides match TRBD2. CDR1 and CDR2 (germline): LGHDT, YNNKEL (reference sequence). The junction had 6 bases not matched to a gene; V was cut back by 0 bases and J by 2 bases. CDR3 length: 17 residues. The CDR3 DNA is TGTGCCAGCAGCCAAGATGAAGCGGGGGGCCCCACAGATACGCAGTATTTT. Its protein product is CASSQDEAGGPTDTQYF.

This clonotype was detected a few times. The V gene is TRBV12-3 or TRBV12-4, the J gene TRBJ2-2; no clear D. The CDR3 consists of 14 residues. Trimming removed 2 bases at V and 7 bases at J, with 11 bases between. The CDR3 region has the DNA TGTGCCAGCAGTTTAACCCTTTGGGTCGGGGAGCTGTTTTTT. Translation gives CASSLTLWVGELFF.

As to this clonotype: One base away lies a much larger clone, so this may be a sequencing read error. Since no conserved phenylalanine or tryptophan closes the CDR3, a read error is the likely cause. The chain couples TRBV29-1 to TRBJ2-7, with unresolved D. V was trimmed by 5 bases and J by 0 bases, leaving 14 bases between them. Germline V gene data show CDR1 as SQVTM and CDR2 as ANQGSEA. The CDR3 has 14 residues. This CDR3 is CSVRLERSSYEQYS. In nucleotides, the CDR3 is TGCAGCGTTCGCCTGGAGAGGAGCTCCTACGAGCAGTACTCC.